The rows below give T cell receptor beta chains drawn from one sample of a study of T cell responses to AZD1222 COVID-19 vaccine. The table came from immunoSEQ multiplex PCR; TCRdb's copy has only in-frame clones and leaves some out. The repertoire holds some 120,000 clones, over 75% seen once, with approximately 5.4% in the top ten. Here the sequenced sample was peripheral blood, taken on day 0 of AZD1222 vaccination. These receptors all stem from an adult in good health. The CDR3 runs from the conserved cysteine through the conserved F or W. The order of the fields is V gene, J gene, D gene, clone size, CDR3 protein, CDR3 DNA. A D gene is named only where the DNA matches it firmly. Rows may omit the clone size; those that give it use once, few, many or a size class.

TRBV20-1	TRBJ2-1	-	-	CSALPYNEQFF	TGCAGTGCACTTCCCTACAATGAGCAGTTCTTC
TRBV7-2	TRBJ1-5	-	-	CASSLEVGPQHF	TGTGCCAGCAGCTTAGAGGTGGGGCCCCAGCATTTT
TRBV5-1	TRBJ1-1	TRBD1	once	CASSTWDRRPVTEAFF	TGCGCCAGCAGCACCTGGGACAGGAGACCTGTCACTGAAGCTTTCTTT
TRBV9	TRBJ1-3	-	-	CASSETISGNTIYF	TGTGCCAGCAGCGAGACAATATCTGGAAACACCATATATTTT
TRBV5-4	TRBJ2-2	TRBD1	once	CASSFGQGNTGELFF	TGTGCCAGCAGCTTCGGACAGGGTAACACCGGGGAGCTGTTTTTT
TRBV5-1	TRBJ1-4	TRBD1	-	CASSLQGAYEKLFF	TGCGCCAGCAGCCTACAGGGGGCTTACGAAAAACTGTTTTTT
TRBV7-9	TRBJ2-7	TRBD1	-	CASSTNNRGQAYEQYF	TGTGCCAGCAGCACCAATAACAGGGGGCAAGCCTACGAGCAGTACTTC
TRBV27	TRBJ2-7	TRBD1	-	CASSRDGTGKSYEQYF	TGTGCCAGCAGTCGAGACGGGACAGGGAAGTCCTACGAGCAGTACTTC
TRBV21-1	TRBJ2-2	-	-	CASSKALSCAAGCWTGELFF	TGTGCCAGCAGCAAAGCGCTTTCGTGTGCAGCGGGATGCTGGACCGGGGAGCTGTTTTTT
TRBV5-1	TRBJ1-6	-	-	CASSLGWSSYNSPLHF	TGCGCCAGCAGCTTGGGGTGGAGCTCCTATAATTCACCCCTCCACTTT
TRBV27	TRBJ2-5	-	-	CASSSQDRGETQYF	TGTGCCAGCAGTAGTCAGGACAGAGGGGAGACCCAGTACTTC
TRBV4-1	TRBJ2-1	TRBD2	few	CASSLRTSGGLDEQFF	TGCGCCAGCAGCTTACGGACTAGCGGGGGACTTGATGAGCAGTTCTTC
TRBV15	TRBJ1-6	-	-	CATSVRLYSPLHF	TGTGCCACCAGCGTAAGACTTTATTCACCCCTCCACTTT
TRBV28	TRBJ1-2	-	-	CASSLSGQGKKGYTF	TGTGCCAGCAGTTTATCTGGCCAGGGGAAAAAGGGCTACACCTTC
TRBV11-2	TRBJ1-3	-	-	CASSLLPSSGNTIYF	TGTGCCAGCAGCTTACTGCCGAGCTCTGGAAACACCATATATTTT
TRBV7-9	TRBJ1-6	-	-	CASRPLLRDRNRNSPLHF	TGTGCCAGCAGACCTCTCCTCCGGGACCGAAATCGGAATTCACCCCTCCACTTT
TRBV5-1	TRBJ1-2	TRBD1	-	CASSAGTGTLLYGYTF	TGCGCCAGCAGCGCTGGGACAGGGACACTCCTCTATGGCTACACCTTC
TRBV10-1	TRBJ1-5	-	-	CASTPGEDDQPQHF	TGCGCCAGCACCCCCGGGGAAGACGATCAGCCCCAGCATTTT
TRBV6-5	TRBJ2-7	TRBD2	-	CASTPGVAGAYEQYF	TGTGCCAGCACCCCCGGGGTAGCGGGGGCCTACGAGCAGTACTTC
TRBV11-2	TRBJ2-5	TRBD2	-	CASSPRRREEETQYF	TGTGCCAGCAGCCCAAGGAGGCGGGAGGAAGAGACCCAGTACTTC
TRBV5-1	TRBJ1-2	-	-	CASSIPDSPTNYGYTF	TGCGCCAGCAGCATACCGGACAGCCCGACTAACTATGGCTACACCTTC
TRBV5-1	TRBJ2-1	TRBD1	-	CASSLDRAPYNEQFF	TGCGCCAGCAGCTTAGACAGGGCCCCCTACAATGAGCAGTTCTTC
TRBV11-2	TRBJ2-7	TRBD1	-	CASSSLGRTGSYEQYF	TGTGCCAGCAGCTCCCTGGGGCGGACAGGGTCCTACGAGCAGTACTTC
TRBV10-2	TRBJ2-3	TRBD2	once	CASRISGGYTDTQYF	TGCGCCAGCAGGATTAGCGGGGGCTACACAGATACGCAGTATTTT
TRBV6-5	TRBJ2-3	TRBD1	-	CASSWGQGPDTQYF	TGTGCCAGCAGTTGGGGACAGGGTCCAGATACGCAGTATTTT
TRBV3-1/TRBV3-2	TRBJ2-7	-	-	CASSQLTLTPSYEQYF	TGTGCCAGCAGCCAATTGACTCTTACTCCTTCCTACGAGCAGTACTTC
TRBV25-1	TRBJ1-4	-	-	CASSGLPGATNEKLFF	TGTGCCAGCAGTGGCCTACCGGGGGCAACTAATGAAAAACTGTTTTTT
TRBV29-1	TRBJ1-2	TRBD1	-	CSVEGDRGNYGYTF	TGCAGCGTTGAAGGTGACAGGGGCAACTATGGCTACACCTTC
TRBV6-8	TRBJ2-1	-	-	CAKAAGAPVGGGSYNEQFF	TGTGCCAAAGCAGCAGGGGCCCCGGTAGGCGGGGGATCCTACAATGAGCAGTTCTTC
TRBV28	TRBJ2-6	-	-	CASSLPGSLGANVLTF	TGTGCCAGCAGTTTACCGGGGAGTCTAGGGGCCAACGTCCTGACTTTC
TRBV30	TRBJ1-5	-	-	CAWSAGAGYNQPQHF	TGTGCCTGGTCAGCCGGGGCGGGGTACAATCAGCCCCAGCATTTT
TRBV6-5	TRBJ1-2	TRBD1	-	CASSTQGTYGYTF	TGTGCCAGCAGCACACAGGGGACCTATGGCTACACCTTC
TRBV2	TRBJ1-1	TRBD1	-	CASSLTGPTEAFF	TGTGCCAGCAGCTTGACAGGGCCCACTGAAGCTTTCTTT
TRBV10-3	TRBJ2-3	-	-	CAIKGAFGTDTQYF	TGTGCCATCAAAGGAGCGTTCGGCACAGATACGCAGTATTTT
TRBV7-2	TRBJ2-3	TRBD1	-	CASSLVWGRGHGDTQYF	TGTGCCAGCAGCTTAGTGTGGGGCAGGGGGCATGGAGATACGCAGTATTTT
TRBV18	TRBJ2-1	TRBD2	-	CASSLLAGSYNEQFF	TGTGCCAGCTCTCTACTAGCGGGTTCCTACAATGAGCAGTTCTTC